This TCR gamma chain was recorded in a study of γδ T cells in repeated Plasmodium falciparum infection (dated by TCRdb to the early 2020s). General notes on the study: In the natural-infection arm, Malian children exposed to intense seasonal malaria transmission were enrolled and compared against age and gender matched Australian children. The study looked at how repeated Plasmodium falciparum infection shapes the human gammadelta T cell repertoire, using both natural infection in Mali and controlled human malaria infection. Roughly 5 malaria-naive U.S. adults underwent four controlled human malaria infections by bites from P. falciparum NF54-infected Anopheles stephensi mosquitoes over around 590 days. Samples from controlled-infection subjects were taken at baseline, right before selected infections, and 21 days after each infection. Malian gammadelta TCR repertoires were analysed cross-sectionally during no-transmission periods and longitudinally across acute febrile malaria episodes.

Germline trimming amounts to 0 bases on V and 5 bases on J, with 3 as the count of junction bases outside the gene matches. The CDR3 runs 14 residues from the cysteine to the phenylalanine. Only the CDR3 region is kept as DNA, spanning 42 bases read in frame from base 1. CDR1 and CDR2, per the germline V gene, are EGSTGY and YDSYTSSV. For bulk TCR repertoire analysis, Vgamma9/Vdelta2+ and Vdelta2-negative gammadelta T cell populations were isolated by flow sorting from peripheral blood mononuclear cells. The library was produced with multiplex PCR. Reads for this sample came from an Illumina MiSeq. Every sorted gammadelta T cell sample had both its TCR gamma (TRG) and TCR delta (TRD) chains sequenced. Per the source publication's procedure: The repertoire analyses used clonotype tree plots, the accumulated frequency of the top 20 clonotypes, and diversity index (DI) and D75 metrics. TCRdb reanalyzed the public reads with the CATT caller, and identical DNA sequences were merged afterwards. What appears here as the V and J calls and clone size reflects TCRdb's work, not the paper's. A total of approximately 32,000 gamma-chain clones appear in this sample, roughly 1.4% of them only once. The top ten clones comprise 19% of the sample.

General conclusions and limits of the study: Waves of new clonotype selection in Vdelta2-negative, largely Vdelta1+, gammadelta TCR repertoires appeared to be driven by repeated controlled infections. Compared with the repertoires of Australian children, the Vdelta2-negative gammadelta TCR repertoires of Malian children appeared more clonally expanded, less diverse and less shared. Generalizability was limited because the Malian cohort was drawn from a small rural village of predominantly one ethnic group. Vgamma9/Vdelta2+ TCR repertoires kept a highly stable polyclonal repertoire across time and infection, and many TCRgamma sequences overlapped between individuals. The controlled-infection cohort was small, limiting analysis of inter-individual variability in gammadelta T cell responses.

This clone was recorded at least ten times. Its antigen specificity is not known. Per-nucleotide qualities are absent, and no much larger clonotype sits a single base away. The identical CDR3 is also encoded by other nucleotide sequences in the sample. The sequence was collected from a pool of human donors (malaria-infected and uninfected, not separated). The V and J segments used are TRGV4 and TRGJP2. Sequenced: gamma-delta T cells from blood. DNA sequence: TGTGCCACCTGGGATGGGCACAGTGATTGGATCAAGACGTTT. The encoded protein is CATWDGHSDWIKTF.